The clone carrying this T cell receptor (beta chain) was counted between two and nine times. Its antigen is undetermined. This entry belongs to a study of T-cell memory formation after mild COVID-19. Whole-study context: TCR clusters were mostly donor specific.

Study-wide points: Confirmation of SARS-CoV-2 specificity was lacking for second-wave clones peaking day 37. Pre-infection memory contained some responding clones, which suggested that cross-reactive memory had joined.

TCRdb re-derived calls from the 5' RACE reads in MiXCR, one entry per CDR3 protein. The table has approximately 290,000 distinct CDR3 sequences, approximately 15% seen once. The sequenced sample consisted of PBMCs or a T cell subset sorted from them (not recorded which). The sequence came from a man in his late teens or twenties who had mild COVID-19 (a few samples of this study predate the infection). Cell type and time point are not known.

CDR3: CSVKPAGTQYF. The CDR3 DNA sequence: TGCAGTGTCAAGCCCGCGGGGACGCAGTATTTT. V is TRBV20-1 and J is TRBJ2-3; possible D gene TRBD2, 6 bases. V was cut by 7 bases and J by 9 bases, with 14 bases left in between. The CDR3 spans 11 residues. Germline V gives CDR1 DFQATT, CDR2 SNEGSKA (reference sequence).